This T cell receptor beta chain comes out of a study of T cells after yellow fever vaccination. This clonotype was observed a handful of times. Its antigen is not known. The V gene's germline CDR1 is DFQATT and CDR2 SNEGSKA (reference sequence). Germline trimming cut 0 bases from V and 8 bases from J; bases unmatched to any gene: 8. The CDR3 is 16 amino acids. Study results and caveats: Contamination by abundant bulk-population clonotypes could be present in FACS-sorted repertoires. Post-booster samples contained most primary-vaccination clones (more than 95% CD4, 88% CD8). CD4 and CD8 compartments shared a small share of clonotypes.

A process of 5'RACE template switching, which added a universal primer site and UMIs, was used to make TCR cDNA. MiXCR was run by TCRdb on the 5' RACE reads, yielding one entry per CDR3 protein. The sample yields about 300,000 distinct CDR3 sequences, around 4.1% seen once. The input for sequencing was PBMCs, taken 5 days after the yellow fever booster vaccination. V gene TRBV20-1 combines with J gene TRBJ2-1; 12 positions match TRBD2. The clonotype comes from a man younger than 30 who received the YFV17D yellow fever vaccine. CDR3 region: CSARDPLAGGPDEQFF. The CDR3 region has the DNA TGCAGTGCTAGAGATCCCCTAGCGGGGGGGCCCGATGAGCAGTTCTTC.